The clone carrying this T cell receptor beta chain was found many times. This sample stems from a study of T-cell reconstitution after alpha-beta-depleted transplantation in children. The CDR3 is made up of 14 amino acids. V lost 6 bases, J lost 4 bases, and 12 bases lay in between. Researchers prepared the TCRbeta library using unique molecular identifiers, the study reports. TCRdb reprocessed the PCR reads with MiXCR, giving one entry per CDR3 protein. Of 450,000 to 500,000 distinct CDR3 sequences listed, roughly an eighth were seen once; the top ten hold 4.5% to 6%. The source was PBMCs from the stem cell graft donor, collected from the stem cell graft. This chain links TRBV12-3 or TRBV12-4 with TRBJ2-2; D is undetermined. The clonotype originates from a human donor who donated a stem cell graft to a child with combined immunodeficiency. CDR3 protein: CASSPQQGTGELFF. The CDR3 nucleotides read TGTGCCAGCAGCCCGCAACAAGGCACCGGGGAGCTGTTTTTT.